These T cell receptor beta chains were read from a single sample in a study of OX40 agonist ivuxolimab in advanced cancers. TCRdb keeps only in-frame clones here, not all; method: immunoSEQ multiplex PCR. The sample has some 64,000 clones; roughly 90% are singletons. Sequencing was performed on CD4+ or CD8+ T cells sorted from blood, taken in a trial of the OX40 agonist ivuxolimab. The origin of the receptors is an adult with an advanced solid tumor such as melanoma, head and neck, liver or kidney cancer. CDR3s include the opening cysteine and the closing phenylalanine or tryptophan. The D gene is left open where the match is weak. Clone size, where shown, is once, few, many, or a class for clones that have expanded.

TRBV30	-	TRBJ1-2	17	TRBD1	TGTGCCTGGAGCCCCCGGGACAGGAAAGGTACTAACTATGGCTACACCTTC	CAWSPRDRKGTNYGYTF
TRBV6-6	-	TRBJ1-2	15	-	TGTGCCAGCAGTTACGACAGGCCTAGATTCTCTGGCTACACCTTC	CASSYDRPRFSGYTF
TRBV29-1	few	TRBJ2-1	12	-	TGCAGCGTTGTACCGGGATACAATGAGCAGTTCTTC	CSVVPGYNEQFF
TRBV5-6	-	TRBJ1-1	16	TRBD1	TGTGCCAGCAGCCACAGGGGCGGGGAGGATCGCGCTGGAGCTTTCTTT	CASSHRGGEDRAGAFF
TRBV15	-	TRBJ2-3	15	-	TGTGCCACCAGCAAACCGAGAGGGGGGACAGATACGCAGTATTTT	CATSKPRGGTDTQYF
TRBV30	once	TRBJ2-7	16	TRBD2	TGTGCCTGTAGCTCCAATACCGAGCGGGGGGGAGAAGAGCAGTACTTC	CACSSNTERGGEEQYF
TRBV10-3	-	TRBJ1-5	15	-	TGTGCCATCAGTGATTGGCCCTCTGGCAATCAGCCCCAGCATTTT	CAISDWPSGNQPQHF
TRBV15	-	TRBJ2-1	19	TRBD2	TGTGCCACCAGCAGAGGGTCCGGGACTAGCGGGCTTACCTACAATGAGCAGTTCTTC	CATSRGSGTSGLTYNEQFF
TRBV30	-	TRBJ2-1	13	-	TGTGCCTGGAATGGTGAGGGATGGACTGAGCAGTTCTTC	CAWNGEGWTEQFF
TRBV14	-	TRBJ2-1	16	TRBD2	TGTGCCAGCAGCCTCCCCCTAGCGGGGACGAGGAATGAGCAGTTCTTC	CASSLPLAGTRNEQFF
TRBV10-3	-	TRBJ2-3	13	-	TGTGCCATCAACGGGGTCCTCACAGATACGCAGTATTTT	CAINGVLTDTQYF
TRBV9	-	TRBJ2-1	14	TRBD2	TGTGCCAGCAGCGTAGCCAGTAGCGGGAGTGAGCAGTTCTTC	CASSVASSGSEQFF
TRBV7-9	once	TRBJ2-2	15	-	TGTGCCAGCAGCTTAGTACTGGGGAGCACCGGGGAGCTGTTTTTT	CASSLVLGSTGELFF
TRBV27	-	TRBJ2-1	11	-	TGTGCCGGGACAAAGCGCGCCGAGCAGTTCTTC	CAGTKRAEQFF
TRBV30	-	TRBJ2-1	15	-	TGTGCCTGGAGAGTAGGCGGGGTCTCCTACAATGAGCAGTTCTTC	CAWRVGGVSYNEQFF
TRBV1	-	TRBJ1-5	18	-	TGCACCAGCAACACGGACCATACGCCGCCCAGGGGCAATCAGCCCCAGCATTTT	CTSNTDHTPPRGNQPQHF
TRBV30	-	TRBJ1-5	13	TRBD1	TGTGCCTGGGACAGGGGAGGAGGGCAGCCCCAGCATTTT	CAWDRGGGQPQHF
TRBV4-2	-	TRBJ2-7	16	-	TGTGCCAGCAGCCAAGGGATGGAGGAGTGGAACTACGAGCAGTACTTC	CASSQGMEEWNYEQYF
TRBV19	-	TRBJ1-5	13	-	TGTGCCAGTAGGGATAGGAGCAATCAGCCCCAGCATTTT	CASRDRSNQPQHF
TRBV6-1	-	TRBJ2-3	13	-	TGTGCCAGCAGTGAACTTCGCGCGGATACGCAGTATTTT	CASSELRADTQYF
TRBV27	-	TRBJ1-5	17	-	TGTGCCAGCAGTTCCTTCCCAATCCGGGGGAATATGCAGCCCCAGCATTTT	CASSSFPIRGNMQPQHF
TRBV7-2	-	TRBJ1-1	15	-	TGTGCCAGCAGCTTAGACAGGGCGGTCGAGACTGAAGCTTTCTTT	CASSLDRAVETEAFF